This is a list of T cell receptor beta chains from one sample in a study of CD8 T cells in Susac syndrome. TCRdb recomputed calls from the immunoSEQ multiplex PCR reads with MiXCR, one row per CDR3 protein. The top ten clones hold roughly 0.11% of a sample with some 120,000 distinct CDR3 sequences, 90% to 95% of them seen once. The source material was CD4+ T cells from PBMCs. These TCRs come from a human donor in good health. Each CDR3 is given with its conserved first and last residue. The order of the fields is V gene, J gene, D gene, clone size, CDR3 protein, CDR3 DNA. D genes are given only for firm matches. Not all rows give a size; the values are once, few, many and, for expanded clones, a class.

>TRBV5-1|TRBJ2-1|-|once
CASSFPPHNEQFF
TGCGCCAGCAGCTTCCCACCTCACAATGAGCAGTTCTTC
>TRBV25-1|TRBJ1-2|TRBD1|once
CASSEFGGTGGGYTF
TGTGCCAGCAGTGAATTTGGCGGGACAGGGGGCGGCTACACCTTC
>TRBV3-1|TRBJ2-7|TRBD2|-
CASSPASTSGAGAYEQYF
TGTGCCAGCAGCCCAGCCTCCACTAGCGGGGCTGGGGCCTACGAGCAGTACTTC
>TRBV5-1|TRBJ2-5|TRBD2|few
CASRPGLAAQETQYF
TGCGCCAGCAGGCCGGGACTAGCGGCTCAAGAGACCCAGTACTTC
>TRBV7-9|TRBJ2-3|-|-
CASSQSGQGSDTQYF
TGTGCCAGCAGCCAGTCTGGCCAGGGGAGCGATACGCAGTATTTT
>TRBV15|TRBJ2-4|-|-
CATSRDQVGGTYIQYF
TGTGCCACCAGCAGAGATCAGGTCGGGGGTACATACATTCAGTACTTC
>TRBV7-9|TRBJ2-7|-|-
CASSFPGTGIYEQYF
TGTGCCAGCAGCTTTCCTGGTACAGGAATCTACGAGCAGTACTTC
>TRBV18|TRBJ2-7|-|-
CASSPPRTAGNEQYF
TGTGCCAGCTCACCACCAAGGACAGCCGGCAACGAGCAGTACTTC
>TRBV29-1|TRBJ1-1|-|-
CSVGEMTMNTEAFF
TGCAGCGTTGGTGAGATGACTATGAACACTGAAGCTTTCTTT
>TRBV3-1|TRBJ2-5|-|once
CASSQFHSPETQYF
TGTGCCAGCAGCCAATTTCATTCCCCGGAGACCCAGTACTTC
>TRBV27|TRBJ2-2|-|-
CASSSAPGKANTGELFF
TGTGCCAGCAGTTCCGCCCCCGGGAAAGCGAACACCGGGGAGCTGTTTTTT
>TRBV5-4|TRBJ2-3|-|-
CASSPGTLRSDTQYF
TGTGCCAGCAGCCCCGGGACGTTGAGGTCGGATACGCAGTATTTT
>TRBV7-2|TRBJ2-1|-|few
CASSLAGSSYNEQFF
TGTGCCAGCAGTTTGGCCGGGAGCTCCTACAATGAGCAGTTCTTC
>TRBV6-4|TRBJ2-3|TRBD2|-
CASSAGTSGSSLYF
TGTGCCAGCAGTGCCGGGACTAGCGGGAGCTCCCTGTATTTT
>TRBV2|TRBJ2-2|-|-
CASRRDTGELFF
TGTGCCAGCAGAAGGGACACCGGGGAGCTGTTTTTT
>TRBV20-1|TRBJ1-5|-|-
CSAIAGRQPQHF
TGCAGTGCTATAGCCGGGAGGCAGCCCCAGCATTTT
>TRBV6-4|TRBJ2-7|TRBD2|-
CASSEEAGGPYEQYF
TGTGCCAGCAGTGAGGAAGCGGGAGGGCCCTACGAGCAGTACTTC
>TRBV5-1|TRBJ1-1|-|-
CASSLDSGTPLTAFF
TGCGCCAGCAGCTTGGACTCCGGGACACCCCTGACCGCTTTCTTT
>TRBV19|TRBJ1-5|TRBD1|-
CATNRGDQPQHF
TGTGCCACCAACAGGGGCGATCAGCCCCAGCATTTT
>TRBV19|TRBJ1-2|-|-
CASRHGHYGYTF
TGTGCCAGTAGGCACGGACACTATGGCTACACCTTC
>TRBV7-2|TRBJ1-2|TRBD1|-
CASTRQGSPYGYTF
TGTGCCAGCACCCGACAGGGTTCGCCTTATGGCTACACCTTC
>TRBV2|TRBJ2-1|-|-
CASVEGSGLEQFF
TGTGCCAGCGTTGAGGGTTCAGGGTTAGAGCAGTTCTTC
>TRBV7-2|TRBJ2-3|TRBD2|-
CASSLRSGRDTDTQYF
TGTGCCAGCAGTTTGCGGAGCGGGAGGGACACAGATACGCAGTATTTT
>TRBV19|TRBJ1-1|-|-
CASSIDRVNTEAFF
TGTGCCAGTAGTATAGACAGAGTAAACACTGAAGCTTTCTTT
>TRBV7-2|TRBJ2-3|-|-
CASSLLAGLTDTQYF
TGTGCCAGCAGCCTTCTGGCGGGCCTCACAGATACGCAGTATTTT
>TRBV12-3/TRBV12-4|TRBJ2-1|-|-
CASAGDTQYNEQFF
TGTGCCAGCGCTGGGGACACACAATACAATGAGCAGTTCTTC